These 11 T cell receptor beta chains came from one sample sequenced in a study of blood T cells in healthy people across ages. A second PCR of about 6 to 12 cycles used a sample-barcoded 5' primer and a J-beta primer mix. Using its own MiXCR run on the 5' RACE reads, TCRdb lists one record per CDR3 protein. The table records about 940,000 distinct CDR3 sequences, roughly 48% of them present only once. The sequenced material came from blood. The source is a man between 25 and 39 years old in good health.

This chain joins TRBV7-2 and TRBJ2-5, with D unresolved. From germline, CDR1 is SGHTA and CDR2 FQGNSA. V was trimmed by 1 base and J by 10 bases, leaving 10 bases between them. This CDR3 region has 12 residues. The CDR3 sequence: CASSLGQAYQYF. CDR3 DNA sequence: TGTGCCAGCAGCTTAGGGCAGGCTTACCAGTACTTC.

This CDR3 is CASSLGRDGPYEQYF. The CDR3 DNA follows: TGTGCCAGCAGCTTAGGGAGGGACGGACCCTACGAGCAGTACTTC. This sequence joins TRBV7-9 and TRBJ2-7, with D maybe TRBD2 (6 bases). The CDR3 is made up of 15 amino acids. Trimming took off 1 base at V and 2 bases at J, with 12 bases between the two ends. In germline, CDR1 is SEHNR, CDR2 FQNEAQ (reference sequence).

CDR3 sequence reads: CATTSGTGGADTQYF. In nucleotides, the CDR3 is TGTGCCACCACGAGCGGGACAGGGGGCGCGGATACGCAGTATTTT. The chain combines TRBV10-3 with TRBJ2-3, with TRBD1 matching 12 bases. Trimming at V came to 10 bases and at J to 6 bases, leaving 11 bases not matched to a gene. From germline, CDR1 is ENHRY and CDR2 SYGVKD. The CDR3 extends over 15 amino acids.

This clonotype was counted ten times or more. This sequence joins TRBV20-1 and TRBJ2-7; a weak D match, TRBD1 (6 bases). The V gene lost 6 bases and the J gene lost 3 bases, with 21 bases spanning the gap. Germline V lookup: CDR1 DFQATT, CDR2 SNEGSKA (reference sequence). CDR3 length: 15 amino acids. CDR3 in DNA: TGCAGTGCACCGAATACAGGGCTGGTATTCTACGAGCAGTACTTC. Protein product: CSAPNTGLVFYEQYF.

This sequence joins TRBV4-3 and TRBJ2-4; the D gene could be TRBD1 or TRBD2 (5 bases each). This CDR3 region has 17 residues. Deletions cut 1 base from V and 2 bases from J, with 15 bases between. In germline, CDR1 is LGHNA, CDR2 YSLEER. CDR3 DNA: TGCGCCAGCAGCCAAGTTGAGGGGCTCGGTACCAAAAACATTCAGTACTTC. Translation: CASSQVEGLGTKNIQYF.

V usage is TRBV20-1 and J usage is TRBJ2-7; D gene ambiguous. The DNA end favors TRBJ2-5, so the J call may be wrong. The CDR3 runs 13 residues. CDR1 is DFQATT, CDR2 SNEGSKA, per germline (reference sequence). The DNA of the CDR3 is TGCAGTGCTAGAGGGTTAGCCAAAGAGACCCAGTACTTC. This sequence encodes CSARGLAKETQYF.

This clonotype has a single count. The V call is TRBV28, the J call TRBJ2-7, with 9 bases that match TRBD1. The DNA matches TRBJ2-5 better at its end, which makes the J call doubtful. CDR1 is MDHEN, CDR2 SYDVKM, per germline. The CDR3 contains 14 residues. The CDR3 DNA is TGTGCCAGCAGTCAACCAGGACAGGGGGAGACCCAGTACTTC. Amino acid sequence: CASSQPGQGETQYF.

This clonotype was counted only a few times. The chain employs TRBV20-1 and TRBJ2-7; no clear D. CDR1 and CDR2 from the germline V gene are DFQATT and SNEGSKA (reference sequence). The CDR3 runs to 14 residues. V lost 1 base, J lost 2 bases, and 12 bases lay in between. This chain's CDR3 is CSARGQLFPYEQYF. The CDR3 DNA reads TGCAGTGCTAGAGGGCAGCTTTTTCCCTACGAGCAGTACTTC.

V and J are TRBV7-6 and TRBJ2-5; 10 nucleotides match TRBD2. Per germline, CDR1 SGHVS and CDR2 FNYEAQ. With V trimmed by 2 bases and J by 2 bases, 2 bases remained unmatched. The CDR3 covers 15 residues. DNA for the CDR3: TGTGCCAGCAGCTTACTAGCGGGGGCTCAAGAGACCCAGTACTTC. As protein: CASSLLAGAQETQYF.

For the CDR3, the DNA is TGTGCCAGCAGCCCGAGAGAGGGATTGACCGGGGCCAACGTCCTGACTTTC. This gives the protein CASSPREGLTGANVLTF. V is TRBV7-3 and J is TRBJ2-6, with TRBD2 as a possible D gene (5 bases). The CDR3 has 17 residues. Trimming cost V 5 bases and J 4 bases, with 18 bases left between them. The germline CDR1 and CDR2 sequences are SGHTA and FQGTGA.

V usage is TRBV4-3 and J usage is TRBJ1-6, with a possible D match to TRBD1 (5 bases). Germline CDR1 reads LGHNA; CDR2 reads YSLEER. Trimming cost V 0 bases and J 7 bases, with 10 bases left between them. This CDR3 region has 15 residues. Here the CDR3 DNA reads TGCGCCAGCAGCCAAGACGCTCAGGGAAATTCACCCCTCCACTTT. Its protein is CASSQDAQGNSPLHF.